The 11 T cell receptor beta chains in this list originate from one sample, sequenced in a study of cytomegalovirus exposure and HLA in healthy donors. The PCR employed 60 Vbeta primers together with 13 Jbeta primers. Clones were read by immunoSEQ multiplex PCR, and TCRdb kept only the in-frame ones, dropping some. The table records approximately 82,000 clones, 10% of them present only once. The source material was PBMCs. The source is a man aged 55-75 years in good health and CMV-seropositive.

This chain joins TRBV18 and TRBJ1-3, with D maybe TRBD1 (6 bases). Looked up from germline, CDR1 is KGHSH and CDR2 is LQKENI. The CDR3 contains 18 residues. Trimming took off 3 bases at V and 0 bases at J, with 18 bases between the two ends. CDR3 sequence: CASSPNFGTTGSGNTIYF. The CDR3 bases are TGTGCCAGCTCACCTAATTTCGGGACAACCGGCTCTGGAAACACCATATATTTT.

V is TRBV5-3 and J is TRBJ1-4, with D maybe TRBD1 (5 bases). TRBV5-3 is known as an ORF, though its function is uncertain. The CDR3 totals 19 residues. The V and J ends lost 1 base and 0 bases respectively, with 19 bases between them. The CDR3 DNA is TGTGCCAGAAGCTTGAGGGGCAATCTACGCGCTGCAACTAATGAAAAACTGTTTTTT. It translates to CARSLRGNLRAATNEKLFF.

The chain recombines TRBV7-3 with TRBJ1-2; TRBD1 matches 9 bases. Germline assignment: CDR1 SGHTA and CDR2 FQGTGA. V was clipped by 5 bases and J by 11 bases; unmatched bases: 9. The CDR3 covers 13 residues. This chain's CDR3 is CASSHGQGIGYTF. The CDR3 DNA follows: TGTGCCAGCAGCCACGGACAGGGGATTGGGTACACCTTC.

A few counts support this clone. The J gene is TRBJ1-2, the V gene TRBV5-4; maybe TRBD1 (5 bases). Looked up from germline, CDR1 is SGHNT and CDR2 is YYREEE (reference sequence). The CDR3 covers 15 residues. The V and J ends lost 3 bases and 1 base respectively, with 13 bases between them. CDR3 DNA sequence: TGTGCCAGCAGCTCTCAGACAGAGTTTAACTATGGCTACACCTTC. It translates to CASSSQTEFNYGYTF.

The chain carries TRBV18 and TRBJ1-2; 8 bases agree with TRBD1. The CDR3 loop spans 17 amino acids. Germline lookup yields CDR1 KGHSH and CDR2 LQKENI. V gave up 5 bases and J gave up 6 bases; unmatched junction bases: 17. CDR3 in amino acids: CASSFTGTGDLSDGYTF. The CDR3 DNA follows: TGTGCCAGCTCATTCACCGGGACAGGCGATCTTAGCGATGGCTACACCTTC.

This clone has more than one count but fewer than ten. V is TRBV29-1 and J is TRBJ2-7; D may be TRBD1 (6 bases). The CDR3 length is 14 residues. V dropped 8 bases and J dropped 2 bases, with 19 bases sitting between them. CDR1 and CDR2 from the germline V gene are SQVTM and ANQGSEA. The CDR3 DNA reads TGCAGCTACCTCCGGGACATCGAACCCTACGAGCAGTACTTC. Its translation: CSYLRDIEPYEQYF.

This clone has more than one count but fewer than ten. The rearrangement uses TRBV5-1 and TRBJ2-2; tentative D call: TRBD1 (5 bases). In germline, CDR1 is SGHRS, CDR2 YFSETQ. V lost 0 bases to trimming and J lost 3 bases, with 9 bases between them. CDR3 length: 15 amino acids. The CDR3 is CASSLDVRDTGELFF. The CDR3, as DNA: TGCGCCAGCAGCTTGGACGTCAGGGACACCGGGGAGCTGTTTTTT.

The genes are TRBV6-1 and TRBJ1-5; no clear D gene. Trimming took 3 bases from V and 5 from J, leaving 8 bases between them. This CDR3 is built from 13 residues. Germline CDR1 MNHNS, CDR2 SASEGT. This CDR3 is CASSDTIDQPQHF. For the CDR3, the DNA is TGTGCCAGCAGTGATACCATAGATCAGCCCCAGCATTTT.

This clone was detected a few times. The rearrangement uses TRBV6-6 and TRBJ2-7, with a tentative D call TRBD2 (6 bases). With 8 bases removed from V and 3 bases from J, the gap between germline ends came to 14 bases. CDR3 length: 13 residues. Germline V gene lookup returns CDR1 MNHNY and CDR2 SVGAGI (reference sequence). In nucleotides, the CDR3 is TGTGCCAGCCCCCCCGGGGGAGGCTACGAGCAGTACTTC. Translated: CASPPGGGYEQYF.

This clone has more than one count but fewer than ten. Germline is not matched at one junction end, which may reflect a read error. The genes are TRBV20-1 and TRBJ1-2; maybe TRBD1 (6 bases). Germline loops: CDR1 DFQATT, CDR2 SNEGSKA (reference sequence). CDR3 length equals 11 residues. CDR3 region: CSARDRGSLSF. CDR3 DNA: TGCAGTGCTAGAGATAGGGGGTCTCTCAGTTTC.

The CDR3 nucleotides are TGTGCCAGTTCTGGCAGGGGGTACGTGAACACTGAAGCTTTCTTT. Translated, it gives CASSGRGYVNTEAFF. The rearrangement links TRBV19 to TRBJ1-1; 7 bases line up with TRBD1. With V trimmed by 8 bases and J by 0 bases, 9 bases remained unmatched. Germline V gives CDR1 LNHDA, CDR2 SQIVND (reference sequence). This CDR3 contains 15 residues.